This passage covers 15 T cell receptor beta chains from one sample sequenced in a study of identical twins. Each CDR3 protein gets one entry after TCRdb re-called the 5' RACE reads with MiXCR. This table has hundreds of thousands of distinct CDR3 sequences, approximately 13% appearing once. The same data also went into a second study, on yellow fever vaccine responses in identical twins.

The sample comprised PBMCs. The receptors were gathered from a young woman in good health.

This clonotype was seen repeatedly, ten times or more. The chain couples TRBV7-9 to TRBJ1-3, with unresolved D. Trimming removed 4 bases from V and 0 bases from J, with 4 bases in between. CDR3 length equals 13 residues. The V gene's germline CDR1 is SEHNR and CDR2 FQNEAQ (reference sequence). The CDR3 bases are TGTGCCAGCAGCTCTACCTCTGGAAACACCATATATTTT. Protein: CASSSTSGNTIYF.

J is TRBJ2-3 and V is TRBV20-1; 8 bases map to TRBD2. J gave up 0 bases and V 3 bases, and 5 bases lay outside the gene matches. CDR3 size: 15 residues. Germline V gene data show CDR1 as DFQATT and CDR2 as SNEGSKA (reference sequence). This chain's CDR3 is CSARDSGESTDTQYF. The DNA for the CDR3 is TGCAGTGCTAGGGATAGCGGGGAGAGCACAGATACGCAGTATTTT.

This clonotype showed up many times. As DNA, the CDR3 is TGCAGTGCTAGAGGACGTCTAGCGCCGTACCAAGAGACCCAGTACTTC. Protein product: CSARGRLAPYQETQYF. The chain has TRBV20-1 and TRBJ2-5; perhaps TRBD2 as D (6 bases). From germline, CDR1 is DFQATT and CDR2 SNEGSKA (reference sequence). The V end was cut by 1 base, the J end by 0 bases, with 15 bases between. The CDR3 length is 16 residues.

This chain links TRBV5-6 with TRBJ2-3, with D perhaps matching TRBD2 (6 bases). This CDR3 contains 16 residues. Germline CDR1 is SGHDT and CDR2 is YYEEEE. V lost 4 bases and J 0 bases, leaving 15 bases between the germline ends. CDR3: CASSVRLGTSTDTQYF. The CDR3 DNA is TGTGCCAGCAGCGTCAGACTCGGGACTAGCACAGATACGCAGTATTTT.

This clonotype was observed a few times. The CDR3 DNA reads as TGTGCCAGCAGCTTAGGTTGGGACAGGGTAGAGACCCAGTACTTC. Translated, it gives CASSLGWDRVETQYF. The chain links TRBV7-9 to TRBJ2-5; 9 nucleotides agree with TRBD1. Germline V CDR1 and CDR2: SEHNR, FQNEAQ (reference sequence). The CDR3 contains 15 residues. V was pared by 1 base and J by 4 bases, with 4 bases of the junction left unmatched.

The J gene is TRBJ2-1, the V gene TRBV5-1; TRBD2 agrees at 10 bases. V lost 4 bases and J lost 5; bases outside the gene matches: 18. This CDR3 is built from 19 residues. Germline loops: CDR1 SGHRS, CDR2 YFSETQ. CDR3 sequence reads: CASSKGSGSSGGLDNEQFF. CDR3 coding DNA: TGCGCCAGCAGCAAGGGGTCGGGGTCTAGCGGGGGCCTCGACAATGAGCAGTTCTTC.

This clonotype was seen many times. This chain joins TRBV5-1 and TRBJ2-4; 9 positions agree with TRBD1. The CDR3 length is 13 residues. Germline CDR1 SGHRS, CDR2 YFSETQ. V lost 4 bases and J lost 6; bases outside the gene matches: 2. In DNA form, the CDR3 reads TGCGCCAGCAGCCAGGACAGGGGAAACATTCAGTACTTC. Translated: CASSQDRGNIQYF.

V is TRBV7-2 and J is TRBJ1-1, with 8 bases lining up with TRBD1. The CDR3 contains 15 residues. With 4 bases clipped from V and 4 bases from J, the junction kept 8 bases outside the gene matches. CDR1 is SGHTA, CDR2 FQGNSA, per germline. The CDR3 sequence: CASSYRAGGVTEAFF. In DNA form, the CDR3 reads TGTGCCAGCAGCTATCGGGCAGGGGGCGTCACTGAAGCTTTCTTT.

This clonotype was seen more than once but under ten times. The chain carries TRBV12-3 or TRBV12-4 and TRBJ2-1; 8 bases map to TRBD2. V gave up 6 bases and J gave up 4 bases; unmatched junction bases: 8. This CDR3 contains 15 residues. The CDR3 nucleotides are TGTGCCAGCAGAGTCGGGGCTAGCGGGTACAATGAGCAGTTCTTC. This codes for CASRVGASGYNEQFF.

The table lists this clonotype with a few counts. V and J are TRBV29-1 and TRBJ2-1, with no clear D. The length of the CDR3 is 12 residues. Germline lookup yields CDR1 SQVTM and CDR2 ANQGSEA. V was pared by 6 bases and J by 5 bases, with 11 bases between. CDR3 bases: TGCAGCGTCAAAAGGGCCGACAATGAGCAGTTCTTC. Translation: CSVKRADNEQFF.

The chain couples TRBV20-1 to TRBJ1-1; no firm D call. CDR1 DFQATT and CDR2 SNEGSKA come from the germline V gene (reference sequence). Trimming shortened V by 6 bases and J by 3 bases, and 14 bases separated the two germline ends. CDR3 length equals 13 residues. The CDR3 DNA is TGCAGTGCAGCAGGACCCACGGACACTGAAGCTTTCTTT. The encoded protein is CSAAGPTDTEAFF.

This clonotype was seen ten or more times. The chain has TRBV20-1 and TRBJ2-3; D is ambiguous. The CDR3 is 15 residues long. Trimming pared 5 bases from V and 4 bases from J, leaving 19 bases between. The germline V gene has CDR1 DFQATT and CDR2 SNEGSKA (reference sequence). The DNA of the CDR3 is TGCAGTGCTCGTCCCTTCCTGGCCCGCGCAGATACGCAGTATTTT. Translation: CSARPFLARADTQYF.

This clonotype has ten or more counts. CDR3 DNA: TGTGCCAGCAGCACCGAGACAGGGGGCGTGACTGAAGCTTTCTTT. Amino acids: CASSTETGGVTEAFF. This chain connects TRBV7-9 to TRBJ1-1, with 10 positions matching TRBD1. CDR3 length: 15 residues. Per the germline V gene, CDR1 is SEHNR and CDR2 is FQNEAQ (reference sequence). V was pared by 5 bases and J by 5 bases, with 8 bases of the junction left unmatched.

This clonotype was detected a few times. The chain has TRBV20-1 and TRBJ1-1, with a tentative D call TRBD1 (5 bases). The V gene's germline CDR1 is DFQATT and CDR2 SNEGSKA (reference sequence). CDR3 length: 13 amino acids. V was clipped by 3 bases and J by 5 bases, with 13 bases between them. CDR3 bases: TGCAGTGCTAGGTCTCTCGGGGCTACTGAAGCTTTCTTT. Protein sequence: CSARSLGATEAFF.

This clonotype was counted only a few times. The V and J genes are TRBV6-5 and TRBJ2-3; 8 nucleotides align to TRBD2. Germline CDR1 and CDR2: MNHEY and SVGAGI. The CDR3 sequence is 15 residues long. The ends lost 2 bases at V and 5 bases at J; junction bases unmatched: 6. DNA for the CDR3: TGTGCCAGCAGTTACGCTGGCCTAGCGGGAGATACGCAGTATTTT. Protein: CASSYAGLAGDTQYF.